The subject of this entry is one T cell receptor (beta chain). Patients of the Seattle cohort, enrolled during active infection, were followed longitudinally. The entry originates in a study of blood T cell repertoires in COVID-19. Across the whole study: Sample material is recorded as cDNA or gDNA derived from T cells, B-cell-depleted T cells, or PBMCs.

Libraries were prepared by immunoSEQ multiplex PCR; TCRdb keeps only in-frame clonotypes and omits some of them. The repertoire has more than 350,000 clones, around 87% of them found once; the top ten carry roughly 10%. The germline CDR1 and CDR2 sequences are SGHAT and FQDESV (reference sequence). V lost 1 base and J lost 6, with 13 bases in between. The CDR3 is made up of 14 amino acids. The chain couples TRBV11-1 to TRBJ2-7; D remains ambiguous. The origin of this receptor is a woman aged 25 to 39 with COVID-19, enrolled during active disease. Sample: peripheral blood. The CDR3 reads CASSLGGPPREQYF. The CDR3 DNA sequence: TGTGCCAGCAGCTTAGGTGGGCCCCCTCGCGAGCAGTACTTC.